The clone carrying this TCR beta chain was detected many times. The source of the sample is a study of CD8 T cells in ankylosing spondylitis. TCRdb re-called the 5' RACE reads with MiXCR, one entry per CDR3 protein. The sample holds some 37,000 distinct CDR3 sequences, approximately 10% seen once. The CDR3 consists of 13 residues. The V gene's germline CDR1 is MDHEN and CDR2 SYDVKM. The V gene lost 7 bases and the J gene lost 2 bases, with 12 bases spanning the gap. The sample consisted of synovial fluid, either unsorted or a sorted T cell fraction (not recorded which). This sequence originates from a male donor with ankylosing spondylitis. This rearrangement joins TRBV28 to TRBJ2-7; D possibly corresponds to TRBD2 (5 bases). The CDR3 protein is CASISADAYEQYF. CDR3 DNA: TGTGCCAGCATTTCAGCGGACGCCTACGAGCAGTACTTC.